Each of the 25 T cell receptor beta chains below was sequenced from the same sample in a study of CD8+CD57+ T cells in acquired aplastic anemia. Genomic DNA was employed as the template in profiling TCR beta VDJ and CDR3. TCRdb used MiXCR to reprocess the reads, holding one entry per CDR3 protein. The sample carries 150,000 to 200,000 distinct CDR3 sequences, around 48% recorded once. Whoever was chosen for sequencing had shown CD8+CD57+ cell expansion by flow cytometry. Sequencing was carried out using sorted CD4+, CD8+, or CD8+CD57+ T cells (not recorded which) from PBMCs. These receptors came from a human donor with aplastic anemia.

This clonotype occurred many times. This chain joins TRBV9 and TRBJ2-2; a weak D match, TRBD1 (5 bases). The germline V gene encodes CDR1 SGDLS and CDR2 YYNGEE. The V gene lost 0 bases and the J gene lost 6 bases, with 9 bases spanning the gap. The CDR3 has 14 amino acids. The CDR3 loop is CASSVVWGAGELFF. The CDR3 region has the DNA TGTGCCAGCAGCGTAGTATGGGGCGCCGGGGAGCTGTTTTTT.

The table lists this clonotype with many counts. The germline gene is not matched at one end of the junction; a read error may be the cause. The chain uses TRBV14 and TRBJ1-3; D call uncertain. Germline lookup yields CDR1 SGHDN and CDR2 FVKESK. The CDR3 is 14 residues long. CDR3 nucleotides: TGTGCCAGCAGCCGATCCAGTGAGGGATTAGTAGCGTCGTTT. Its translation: CASSRSSEGLVASF.

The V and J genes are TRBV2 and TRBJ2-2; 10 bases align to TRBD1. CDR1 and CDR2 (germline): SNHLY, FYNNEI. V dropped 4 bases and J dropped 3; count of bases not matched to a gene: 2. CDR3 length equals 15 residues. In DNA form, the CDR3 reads TGTGCCAGCAGTGGGACAGGGGGTCACACCGGGGAGCTGTTTTTT. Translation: CASSGTGGHTGELFF.

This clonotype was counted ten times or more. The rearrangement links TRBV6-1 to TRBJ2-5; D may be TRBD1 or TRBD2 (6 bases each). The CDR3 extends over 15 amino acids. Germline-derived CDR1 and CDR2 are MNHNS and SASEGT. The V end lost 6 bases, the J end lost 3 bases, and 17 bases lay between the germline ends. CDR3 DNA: TGTGCCAGCAGCCAACCGGGGGCGGGTAAAGAGACCCAGTACTTC. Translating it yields CASSQPGAGKETQYF.

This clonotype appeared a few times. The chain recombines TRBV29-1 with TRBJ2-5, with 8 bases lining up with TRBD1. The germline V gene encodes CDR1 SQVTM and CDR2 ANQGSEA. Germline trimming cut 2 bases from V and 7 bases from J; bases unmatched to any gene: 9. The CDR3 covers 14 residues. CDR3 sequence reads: CSVEYGQGGGTQYF. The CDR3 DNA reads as TGCAGCGTTGAATACGGACAGGGTGGCGGGACCCAGTACTTC. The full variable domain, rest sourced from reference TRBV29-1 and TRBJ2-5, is SAVISQKPSRDICQRGTSLTIQCQVDSQVTMMFWYRQQPGQSLTLIATANQGSEATYESGFVIDKFPISRPNLTFSTLTVSNMSPEDSSIYLCSVEYGQGGGTQYFGPGTRLLVL.

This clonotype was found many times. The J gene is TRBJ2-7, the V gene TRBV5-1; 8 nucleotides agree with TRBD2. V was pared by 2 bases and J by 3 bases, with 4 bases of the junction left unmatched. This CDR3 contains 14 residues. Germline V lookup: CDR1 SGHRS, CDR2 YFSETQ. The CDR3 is CASSFWGLVYEQYF. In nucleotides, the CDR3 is TGCGCCAGCAGCTTTTGGGGACTAGTCTACGAGCAGTACTTC.

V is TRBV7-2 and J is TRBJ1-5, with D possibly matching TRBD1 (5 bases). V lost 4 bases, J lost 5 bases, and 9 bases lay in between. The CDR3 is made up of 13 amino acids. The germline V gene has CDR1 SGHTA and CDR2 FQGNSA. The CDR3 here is CASSWTQDQPQHF. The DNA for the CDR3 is TGTGCCAGCAGCTGGACACAGGATCAGCCCCAGCATTTT.

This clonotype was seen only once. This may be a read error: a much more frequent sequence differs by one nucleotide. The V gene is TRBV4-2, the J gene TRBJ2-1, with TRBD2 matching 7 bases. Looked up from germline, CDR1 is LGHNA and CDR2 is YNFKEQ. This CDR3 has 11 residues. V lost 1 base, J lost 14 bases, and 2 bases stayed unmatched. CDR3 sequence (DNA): TGTGCCAGCAGCCAAGGGGGGGGAAAGTTCTTC. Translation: CASSQGGGKFF.

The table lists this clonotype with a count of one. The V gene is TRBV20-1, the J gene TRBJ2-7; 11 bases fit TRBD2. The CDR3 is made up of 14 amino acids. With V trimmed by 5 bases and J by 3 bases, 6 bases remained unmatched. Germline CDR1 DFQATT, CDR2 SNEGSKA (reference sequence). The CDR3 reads CSAGTSGSDYEQYF. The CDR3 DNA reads TGCAGTGCTGGGACTAGCGGTTCCGACTACGAGCAGTACTTC.

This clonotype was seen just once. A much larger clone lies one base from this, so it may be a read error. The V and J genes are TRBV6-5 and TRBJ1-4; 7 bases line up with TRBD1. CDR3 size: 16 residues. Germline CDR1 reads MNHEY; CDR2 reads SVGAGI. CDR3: CASSSSRTGDRERLFF. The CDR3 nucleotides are TGTGCCAGCAGTTCTTCCCGGACAGGAGATCGTGAAAGACTGTTTTTT.

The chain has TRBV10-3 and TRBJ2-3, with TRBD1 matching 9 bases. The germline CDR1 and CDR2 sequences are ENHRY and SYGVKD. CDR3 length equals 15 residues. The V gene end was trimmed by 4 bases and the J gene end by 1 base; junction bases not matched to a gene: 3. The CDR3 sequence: CAISATGGRTDTQYF. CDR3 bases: TGTGCCATCAGTGCCACAGGGGGCCGCACAGATACGCAGTATTTT.

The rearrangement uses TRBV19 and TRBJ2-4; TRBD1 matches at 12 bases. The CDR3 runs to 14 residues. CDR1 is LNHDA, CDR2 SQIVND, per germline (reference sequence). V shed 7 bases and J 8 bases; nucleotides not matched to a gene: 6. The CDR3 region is CASKPGQGAYIQYF. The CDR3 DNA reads TGTGCCAGTAAGCCGGGACAGGGGGCTTACATTCAGTACTTC.

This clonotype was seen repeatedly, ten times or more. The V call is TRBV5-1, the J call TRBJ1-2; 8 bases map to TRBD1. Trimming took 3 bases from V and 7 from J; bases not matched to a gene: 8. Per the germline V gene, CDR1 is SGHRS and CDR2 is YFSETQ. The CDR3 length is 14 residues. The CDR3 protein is CASSYIQGGAGYTF. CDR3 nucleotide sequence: TGCGCCAGCAGCTACATACAGGGGGGGGCTGGCTACACCTTC. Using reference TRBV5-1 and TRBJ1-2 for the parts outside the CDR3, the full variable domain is KAGVTQTPRYLIKTRGQQVTLSCSPISGHRSVSWYQQTPGQGLQFLFEYFSETQRNKGNFPGRFSGRQFSNSRSEMNVSTLELGDSALYLCASSYIQGGAGYTFGSGTRLTVV.

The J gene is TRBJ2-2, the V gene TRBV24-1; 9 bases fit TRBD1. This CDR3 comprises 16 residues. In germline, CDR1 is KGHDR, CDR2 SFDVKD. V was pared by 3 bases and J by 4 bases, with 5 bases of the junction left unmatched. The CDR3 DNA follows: TGTGCCACCAGTGATCCGGGACAGGGAATCACCGGGGAGCTGTTTTTT. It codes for CATSDPGQGITGELFF.

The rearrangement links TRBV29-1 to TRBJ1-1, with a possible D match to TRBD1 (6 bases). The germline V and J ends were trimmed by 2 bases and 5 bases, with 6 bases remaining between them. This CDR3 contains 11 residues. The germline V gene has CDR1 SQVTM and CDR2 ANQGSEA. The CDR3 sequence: CSVEQGTEAFF. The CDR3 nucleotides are TGCAGCGTTGAACAGGGGACTGAAGCTTTCTTT.

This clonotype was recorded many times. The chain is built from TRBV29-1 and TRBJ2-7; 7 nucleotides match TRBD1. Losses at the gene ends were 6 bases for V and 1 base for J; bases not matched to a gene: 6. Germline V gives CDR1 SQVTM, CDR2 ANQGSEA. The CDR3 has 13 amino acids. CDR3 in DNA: TGCAGCGTCACGACAGGGATTTCCTACGAGCAGTACTTC. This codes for CSVTTGISYEQYF.

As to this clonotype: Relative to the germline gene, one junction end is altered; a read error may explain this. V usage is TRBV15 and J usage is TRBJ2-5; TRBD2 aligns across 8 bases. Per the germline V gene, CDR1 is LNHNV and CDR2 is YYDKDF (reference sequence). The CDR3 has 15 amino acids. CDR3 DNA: TGTGCCACCAGCACGCTGCGGGGGGCCCAAGAGACCCAGTGCTTC. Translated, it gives CATSTLRGAQETQCF.

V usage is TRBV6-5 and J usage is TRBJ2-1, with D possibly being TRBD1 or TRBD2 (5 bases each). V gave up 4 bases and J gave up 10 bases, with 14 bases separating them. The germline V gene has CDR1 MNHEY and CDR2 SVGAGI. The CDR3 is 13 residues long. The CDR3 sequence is CASSSELWGEQFF. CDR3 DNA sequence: TGTGCCAGCAGTTCTGAACTTTGGGGGGAGCAGTTCTTC.

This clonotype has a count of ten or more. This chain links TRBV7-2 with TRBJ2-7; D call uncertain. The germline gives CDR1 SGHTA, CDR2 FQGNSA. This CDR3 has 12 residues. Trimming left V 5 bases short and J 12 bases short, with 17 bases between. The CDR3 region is CASSAGLELLYF. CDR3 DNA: TGTGCCAGCAGCGCTGGCCTAGAGTTGCTGTACTTC.

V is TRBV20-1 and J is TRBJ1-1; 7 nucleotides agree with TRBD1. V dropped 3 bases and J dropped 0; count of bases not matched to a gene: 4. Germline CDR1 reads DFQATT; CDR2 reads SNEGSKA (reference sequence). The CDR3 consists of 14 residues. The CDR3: CSARDGTVNTEAFF. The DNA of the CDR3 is TGCAGTGCTAGGGATGGGACAGTGAACACTGAAGCTTTCTTT.

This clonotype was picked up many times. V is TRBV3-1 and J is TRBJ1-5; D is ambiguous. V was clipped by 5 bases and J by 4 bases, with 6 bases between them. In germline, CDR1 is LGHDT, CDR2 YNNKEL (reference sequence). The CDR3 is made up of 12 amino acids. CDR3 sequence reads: CASSGGNQPQHF. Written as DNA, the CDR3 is TGTGCCAGCAGCGGAGGGAATCAGCCCCAGCATTTT.

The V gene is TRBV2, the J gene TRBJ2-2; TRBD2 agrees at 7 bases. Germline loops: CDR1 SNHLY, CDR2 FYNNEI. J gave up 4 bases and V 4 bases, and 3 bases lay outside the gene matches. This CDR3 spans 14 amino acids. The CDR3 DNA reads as TGTGCCAGCAGTGGGTCGGGGGGCACCGGGGAGCTGTTTTTT. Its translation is CASSGSGGTGELFF.

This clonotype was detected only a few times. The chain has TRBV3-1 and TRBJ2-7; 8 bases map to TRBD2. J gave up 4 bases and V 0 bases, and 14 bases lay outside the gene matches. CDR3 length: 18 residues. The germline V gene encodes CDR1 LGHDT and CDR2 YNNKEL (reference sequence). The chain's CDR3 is CASSQERAGGLRTYEQYF. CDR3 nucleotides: TGTGCCAGCAGCCAAGAGAGGGCGGGGGGCCTGCGGACTTACGAGCAGTACTTC.

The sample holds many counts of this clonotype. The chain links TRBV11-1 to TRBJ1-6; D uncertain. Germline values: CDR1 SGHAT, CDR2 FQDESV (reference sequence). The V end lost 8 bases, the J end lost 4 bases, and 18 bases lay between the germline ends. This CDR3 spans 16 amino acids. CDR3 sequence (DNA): TGTGCCAGCGACGCCGCGGGCAGACAATATAATTCACCCCTCCACTTT. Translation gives CASDAAGRQYNSPLHF.

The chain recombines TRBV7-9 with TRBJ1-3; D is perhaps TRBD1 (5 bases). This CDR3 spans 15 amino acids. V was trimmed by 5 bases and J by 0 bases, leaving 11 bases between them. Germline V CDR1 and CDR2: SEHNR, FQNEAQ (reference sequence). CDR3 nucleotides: TGTGCCAGCAGCCCCGACAGCTTCTCTGGAAACACCATATATTTT. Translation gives CASSPDSFSGNTIYF.